This is a list of T cell receptor beta chains from one sample in a study of human thymus T cells. The assay was immunoSEQ multiplex PCR, and TCRdb's table has in-frame clones only and misses some. The data contain around 120,000 clones, about 95% of them singletons. The sequenced sample consisted of thymus tissue. The source of these receptors is a boy in the first two years of life with a congenital heart defect but otherwise immunologically healthy. CDR3s include the opening cysteine and the closing phenylalanine or tryptophan. Each record gives: V gene, D gene, clone size, J gene, CDR3 protein, CDR3 DNA. The D gene is left open where the match is weak. Rows give clone size only sometimes, using once, few, many, or a class for an expanded clone.

TRBV28,-,-,TRBJ1-2,CASSFPRDWGDGYTF,TGTGCCAGCAGTTTCCCCCGGGACTGGGGGGATGGCTACACCTTC
TRBV10-2,-,-,TRBJ1-1,CATPVRVEAFF,TGCGCCACCCCGGTTCGAGTTGAAGCTTTCTTT
TRBV4-3,-,-,TRBJ2-7,CASSQASRGSYEQYF,TGCGCCAGCAGCCAAGCCTCTAGGGGCTCCTACGAGCAGTACTTC
TRBV28,TRBD1,-,TRBJ2-1,CASSEPFGQGDDEQFF,TGTGCCAGCAGCGAACCCTTTGGACAGGGCGACGATGAGCAGTTCTTC
TRBV4-2,-,once,TRBJ2-7,CASSQGVGNRPYEQYF,TGTGCCAGCAGCCAAGGTGTGGGGAATCGACCCTACGAGCAGTACTTC
TRBV5-1,-,-,TRBJ1-2,CASSPVNWSYGYTF,TGCGCCAGCAGCCCCGTGAATTGGTCCTATGGCTACACCTTC
TRBV7-8,-,-,TRBJ1-1,CASSFEAPSEAFF,TGTGCCAGCAGCTTCGAGGCCCCCTCTGAAGCTTTCTTT
TRBV19,TRBD1,-,TRBJ2-5,CASSYGQGRLGETQYF,TGTGCCAGTAGCTACGGACAGGGGAGGTTGGGGGAGACCCAGTACTTC
TRBV19,-,-,TRBJ1-2,CASSTGRGYGYTF,TGTGCCAGTAGTACCGGACGGGGCTATGGCTACACCTTC
TRBV19,-,-,TRBJ1-2,CASSIGDGYTF,TGTGCCAGTAGTATAGGAGATGGCTACACCTTC
TRBV6-1,-,-,TRBJ2-4,CASSDGRRGLRSAENIQYF,TGTGCCAGCAGTGACGGGAGGAGGGGGCTACGTAGCGCGGAAAACATTCAGTACTTC
TRBV5-1,TRBD1,-,TRBJ2-7,CASSFAATGPYEQYF,TGCGCCAGCAGCTTCGCCGCGACAGGGCCCTACGAGCAGTACTTC
TRBV4-3,TRBD1,-,TRBJ1-2,CDSSQDLIPDRGPGYTF,TGCGACAGCAGCCAAGACTTGATCCCGGACAGGGGACCTGGCTACACCTTC
TRBV5-1,TRBD2,once,TRBJ2-7,CASSLLPSGGAYEQYF,TGCGCCAGCAGCTTGCTGCCTAGCGGGGGGGCCTACGAGCAGTACTTC
TRBV30,TRBD1,-,TRBJ1-5,CAWTGQGDQPQHF,TGTGCCTGGACGGGACAGGGGGATCAGCCCCAGCATTTT
TRBV7-2,TRBD2,-,TRBJ2-2,CASSLGGRAGANTGELFF,TGTGCCAGCAGCTTAGGGGGCCGAGCGGGGGCTAACACCGGGGAGCTGTTTTTT
TRBV5-4,-,-,TRBJ1-1,CASSLGSGTMNTEAFF,TGTGCCAGCAGCTTGGGGTCAGGGACCATGAACACTGAAGCTTTCTTT
TRBV7-8,TRBD1,-,TRBJ1-5,CASSLVKDRGFQPQHF,TGTGCCAGCAGCTTAGTTAAGGACAGGGGTTTTCAGCCCCAGCATTTT
TRBV30,-,-,TRBJ1-5,CAWTEGSNQPQHF,TGTGCCTGGACCGAGGGGAGCAATCAGCCCCAGCATTTT
TRBV29-1,TRBD1,-,TRBJ2-5,CSVEGAGGDETQYF,TGCAGCGTTGAAGGGGCAGGGGGCGATGAGACCCAGTACTTC
TRBV29-1,-,-,TRBJ2-3,CSVERQGTDTQYF,TGCAGCGTTGAGCGACAGGGCACAGATACGCAGTATTTT
TRBV27,-,-,TRBJ2-3,CASRGASDTDTQYF,TGTGCCAGCAGGGGCGCTAGCGACACAGATACGCAGTATTTT
TRBV19,-,-,TRBJ2-2,CASSSTTGELFF,TGTGCCAGTAGTAGTACTACCGGGGAGCTGTTTTTT
TRBV27,TRBD2,-,TRBJ2-7,CASSWLAGGHEQYF,TGTGCCAGCAGTTGGCTAGCGGGGGGGCACGAGCAGTACTTC
TRBV5-6,-,-,TRBJ1-5,CASSLSRVPNQPQHF,TGTGCCAGCAGCTTGAGTAGGGTTCCAAATCAGCCCCAGCATTTT
TRBV6-5,-,-,TRBJ1-6,CASSTRGVLNSPLHF,TGTGCCAGCAGTACCCGGGGGGTCTTAAATTCACCCCTCCACTTT
TRBV11-2,-,-,TRBJ1-1,CASSLSWRAPEEAFF,TGTGCCAGCAGCTTATCCTGGCGGGCCCCTGAGGAAGCTTTCTTT
TRBV5-1,TRBD2,once,TRBJ2-5,CASSSEGGGWPKRETQYF,TGCGCCAGCAGCTCCGAGGGCGGGGGGTGGCCCAAGCGGGAGACCCAGTACTTC
TRBV7-3,TRBD1,-,TRBJ2-2,CASRTGTVNTGELFF,TGTGCCAGCAGGACCGGGACAGTTAACACCGGGGAGCTGTTTTTT
TRBV30,-,few,TRBJ1-4,CAWSVFPPAEDGNEKLFF,TGTGCCTGGAGTGTATTCCCCCCAGCAGAAGACGGTAATGAAAAACTGTTTTTT
TRBV7-2,-,-,TRBJ2-4,CASSLAAGLAKNIQYF,TGTGCCAGCAGCTTAGCGGCGGGTTTAGCCAAAAACATTCAGTACTTC
TRBV11-2,TRBD2,-,TRBJ2-7,CASSFPPRGAIEQYF,TGTGCCAGCAGCTTTCCTCCGCGGGGGGCCATAGAGCAGTACTTC
TRBV9,TRBD1,-,TRBJ2-3,CASSGPGQGRDTQYF,TGTGCCAGCAGCGGACCGGGACAGGGGAGAGATACGCAGTATTTT
TRBV6-6,-,few,TRBJ1-2,CASSPRDNYGYTF,TGTGCCAGCAGTCCCCGGGACAACTATGGCTACACCTTC
TRBV5-1,-,-,TRBJ2-5,CASSWLNQETQYF,TGCGCCAGCAGCTGGCTGAACCAAGAGACCCAGTACTTC
TRBV27,-,-,TRBJ2-3,CASSHGTGTDTQYF,TGTGCCAGCAGCCACGGGACTGGCACAGATACGCAGTATTTT
TRBV4-3,TRBD1,-,TRBJ1-1,CASSQVHPNRGGTEAFF,TGCGCCAGCAGCCAAGTACACCCCAACAGGGGGGGGACTGAAGCTTTCTTT
TRBV21-1,-,once,TRBJ2-1,CASSPGRCSYNEQFF,TGTGCCAGCAGCCCGGGACGGTGCTCCTACAATGAGCAGTTCTTC
TRBV5-1,TRBD2,once,TRBJ2-1,CASSSKTSNGDYEQFF,TGCGCCAGCAGCTCCAAGACTAGCAATGGGGATTATGAGCAGTTCTTC
TRBV6-5,TRBD1,once,TRBJ1-1,CASRSGTGPASAFF,TGTGCCAGCAGGAGTGGGACAGGACCTGCGAGCGCTTTCTTT
TRBV27,-,-,TRBJ2-7,CASSLISGQTYEQYF,TGTGCCAGCAGTTTAATTTCCGGGCAGACCTACGAGCAGTACTTC
TRBV14,TRBD1,-,TRBJ1-2,CASSLDREDGYTF,TGTGCCAGCAGCCTCGACAGGGAGGATGGCTACACCTTC
TRBV27,-,-,TRBJ2-7,CASSSRSVWAYEQYF,TGTGCCAGCAGTTCGCGAAGCGTTTGGGCCTACGAGCAGTACTTC
TRBV7-9,-,few,TRBJ1-2,CASSPEAGEGCGYTF,TGTGCCAGCAGCCCCGAGGCGGGGGAGGGATGTGGCTACACCTTC
TRBV6-5,-,-,TRBJ1-4,CASSYPGGKLFF,TGTGCCAGCAGTTACCCGGGGGGAAAACTGTTTTTT
TRBV11-2,TRBD2,-,TRBJ2-5,CASSLVVAGGQETQYF,TGTGCCAGCAGCTTAGTGGTAGCGGGGGGCCAAGAGACCCAGTACTTC
TRBV4-2,TRBD2,few,TRBJ2-7,CASSTGLAVSYEQYF,TGTGCCAGCTCAACCGGTCTAGCGGTCTCCTACGAGCAGTACTTC
TRBV28,TRBD1,-,TRBJ2-7,CASSWTGYEQYF,TGTGCCAGCAGTTGGACAGGGTACGAGCAGTACTTC
TRBV27,-,-,TRBJ2-2,CASRPPGQPNTGELFF,TGTGCCAGCAGGCCCCCGGGACAACCCAACACCGGGGAGCTGTTTTTT
TRBV28,TRBD2,-,TRBJ2-2,CASSFAGDEGTGELFF,TGTGCCAGCAGTTTCGCGGGGGATGAGGGTACCGGGGAGCTGTTTTTT
TRBV6-6,-,-,TRBJ2-2,CASSYRAIGELFF,TGTGCCAGCAGTTACAGGGCAATCGGGGAGCTGTTTTTT
TRBV5-6,TRBD1,-,TRBJ2-7,CASSLVAGGDEQYF,TGTGCCAGCAGCTTGGTTGCAGGGGGCGACGAGCAGTACTTC